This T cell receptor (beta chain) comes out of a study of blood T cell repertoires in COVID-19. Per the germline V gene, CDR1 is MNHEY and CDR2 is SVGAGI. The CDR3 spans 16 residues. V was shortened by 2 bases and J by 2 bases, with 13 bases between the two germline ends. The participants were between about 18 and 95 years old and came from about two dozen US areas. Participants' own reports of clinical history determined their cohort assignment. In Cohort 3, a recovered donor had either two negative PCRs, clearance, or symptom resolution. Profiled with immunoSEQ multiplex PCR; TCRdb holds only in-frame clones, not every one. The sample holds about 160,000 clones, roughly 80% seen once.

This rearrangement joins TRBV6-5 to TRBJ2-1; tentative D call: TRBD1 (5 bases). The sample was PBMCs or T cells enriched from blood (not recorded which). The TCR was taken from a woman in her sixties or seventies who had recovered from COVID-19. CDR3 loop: CASSYAVTVPYNEQFF. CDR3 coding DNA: TGTGCCAGCAGTTACGCCGTGACAGTCCCCTACAATGAGCAGTTCTTC.